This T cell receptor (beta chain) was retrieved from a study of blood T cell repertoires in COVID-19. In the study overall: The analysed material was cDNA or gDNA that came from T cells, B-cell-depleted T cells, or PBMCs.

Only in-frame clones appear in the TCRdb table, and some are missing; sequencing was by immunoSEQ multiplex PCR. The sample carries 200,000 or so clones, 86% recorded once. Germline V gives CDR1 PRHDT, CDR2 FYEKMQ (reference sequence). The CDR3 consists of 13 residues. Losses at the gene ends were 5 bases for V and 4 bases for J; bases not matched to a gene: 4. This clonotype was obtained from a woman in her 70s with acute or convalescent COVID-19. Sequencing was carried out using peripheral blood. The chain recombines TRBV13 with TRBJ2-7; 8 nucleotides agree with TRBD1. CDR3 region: CASSIGTGYEQYF. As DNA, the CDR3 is TGTGCCAGCAGCATCGGGACAGGTTACGAGCAGTACTTC.